A selection of T cell receptor beta chains follows, all from one sample in a study of blood T cell repertoires in COVID-19. Clones were read by immunoSEQ multiplex PCR, and TCRdb kept only the in-frame ones, dropping some. The sample holds about 190,000 clones; about nine tenths are singletons and the top ten take 6.5% to 8.5%. What was sequenced was peripheral blood. These receptors all stem from a man aged 35 to 55 with acute or convalescent COVID-19. Both conserved end residues are part of each CDR3. A D gene is named only where the DNA matches it firmly. Size tells how often a clone was seen (once, few, many) or the class of an expanded clone, and some rows leave it out.

size: NA; J: TRBJ2-2; V: TRBV5-4; D: TRBD1; CDR3: CASSFRDRVVYTGELFF; DNA: TGTGCCAGCAGCTTCCGAGACAGGGTGGTTTACACCGGGGAGCTGTTTTTT
size: NA; J: TRBJ2-3; V: TRBV10-3; D: NA; CDR3: CAIRPREGTQYF; DNA: TGTGCCATCAGACCCCGGGAAGGTACGCAGTATTTT
size: NA; J: TRBJ1-4; V: TRBV30; D: NA; CDR3: CAWSVFGATNEKLFF; DNA: TGTGCCTGGAGTGTATTCGGAGCAACTAATGAAAAACTGTTTTTT
size: NA; J: TRBJ2-2; V: TRBV27; D: TRBD2; CDR3: CASSRTSGGSNTGELFF; DNA: TGTGCCAGCAGTCGGACTAGCGGGGGATCGAACACCGGGGAGCTGTTTTTT
size: once; J: TRBJ2-3; V: TRBV7-9; D: NA; CDR3: CASSLGQGVDTQYF; DNA: TGTGCCAGCAGTTTAGGACAAGGGGTCGATACGCAGTATTTT
size: NA; J: TRBJ2-3; V: TRBV11-2; D: TRBD2; CDR3: CASSLTQRGSTDTQYF; DNA: TGTGCCAGCAGCTTAACCCAGCGGGGGAGCACAGATACGCAGTATTTT
size: NA; J: TRBJ1-2; V: TRBV4-3; D: TRBD1; CDR3: CASSPSSRGLYYGYTF; DNA: TGCGCCAGCAGCCCAAGTAGCAGGGGGTTATACTATGGCTACACCTTC
size: NA; J: TRBJ1-3; V: TRBV19; D: TRBD1; CDR3: CASSMIQGMRSGNTIYF; DNA: TGTGCCAGTAGTATGATACAGGGGATGCGATCTGGAAACACCATATATTTT
size: NA; J: TRBJ1-4; V: TRBV30; D: NA; CDR3: CAWSVRGIQTNEKLFF; DNA: TGTGCCTGGAGTGTGCGAGGGATACAGACTAATGAAAAACTGTTTTTT
size: few; J: TRBJ1-2; V: TRBV14; D: TRBD1; CDR3: CASSQHPGQVANYGYTF; DNA: TGTGCCAGCAGCCAACACCCAGGACAGGTCGCTAACTATGGCTACACCTTC
size: NA; J: TRBJ1-1; V: TRBV18; D: NA; CDR3: CASSRQQGGNTEAFF; DNA: TGTGCCAGCTCACGTCAACAGGGTGGGAACACTGAAGCTTTCTTT
size: NA; J: TRBJ1-1; V: TRBV10-3; D: TRBD1; CDR3: CAISGDRDTEAFF; DNA: TGTGCCATCAGTGGAGACAGGGACACTGAAGCTTTCTTT
size: NA; J: TRBJ2-7; V: TRBV3-1/TRBV3-2; D: TRBD1; CDR3: CASSRDRGYEQYF; DNA: TGTGCCAGCAGCCGGGACAGAGGCTACGAGCAGTACTTC
size: NA; J: TRBJ2-5; V: TRBV28; D: NA; CDR3: CASRQTVNQETQYF; DNA: TGTGCCAGCAGGCAGACAGTTAACCAAGAGACCCAGTACTTC
size: NA; J: TRBJ2-2; V: TRBV10-3; D: TRBD1; CDR3: CATLGQGDSGTGELFF; DNA: TGTGCCACCCTGGGACAGGGGGATTCAGGCACCGGGGAGCTGTTTTTT
size: NA; J: TRBJ1-5; V: TRBV30; D: TRBD1; CDR3: CAWSVGQGASQPQHF; DNA: TGTGCCTGGAGTGTGGGACAGGGTGCATCGCAGCCCCAGCATTTT
size: NA; J: TRBJ2-2; V: TRBV9; D: NA; CDR3: CASSARVLNTGELFF; DNA: TGTGCCAGCAGCGCCCGGGTTCTGAACACCGGGGAGCTGTTTTTT
size: once; J: TRBJ2-3; V: TRBV10-3; D: NA; CDR3: CATLSPTDTQYF; DNA: TGTGCCACCCTGAGCCCCACAGATACGCAGTATTTT
size: NA; J: TRBJ2-5; V: TRBV7-2; D: TRBD2; CDR3: CASSLVGGQETQYF; DNA: TGTGCCAGCAGCTTAGTCGGGGGGCAAGAGACCCAGTACTTC
size: NA; J: TRBJ1-3; V: TRBV5-6; D: NA; CDR3: CASSPAGFATIYF; DNA: TGTGCCAGCAGCCCGGCGGGATTCGCCACCATATATTTT
size: NA; J: TRBJ2-1; V: TRBV27; D: TRBD2; CDR3: CASSWGGTTLDNEQFF; DNA: TGTGCCAGCAGCTGGGGAGGGACCACCCTCGACAATGAGCAGTTCTTC
size: NA; J: TRBJ1-2; V: TRBV2; D: TRBD1; CDR3: CASRVDRANYGYTF; DNA: TGTGCCAGCAGAGTGGACAGGGCTAACTATGGCTACACCTTC
size: once; J: TRBJ2-3; V: TRBV10-1; D: NA; CDR3: CASSESAPGVTDTQYF; DNA: TGCGCCAGCAGTGAGTCGGCGCCCGGAGTTACAGATACGCAGTATTTT